What follows are 19 T cell receptor beta chains derived from one specimen sequenced in a study of OX40 agonist ivuxolimab in advanced cancers. Library construction relied on the immunoSEQ multiplex PCR assay. The immuneACCESS repertoire file appears here via TCRdb, limited to in-frame rearrangements. These files lack a portion of the clones; in checked studies, under half of the deficit traces to unresolved V genes, and the cause of the others is not known. In this sample the table shows tens of thousands of clones, just over 90% of which occur a single time. The ten largest clones capture roughly a tenth of the sample. The sample consisted of CD4+ or CD8+ T cells sorted from blood, taken in a trial of the OX40 agonist ivuxolimab. The receptors stem from an adult with an advanced solid tumor such as melanoma, head and neck, liver or kidney cancer.

V is TRBV6-5 and J is TRBJ2-2; 8 bases are a match to TRBD2. The CDR3 extends over 16 amino acids. CDR1 and CDR2 from the germline V gene are MNHEY and SVGAGI. V trimming: 4 bases; J trimming: 3 bases; junction bases outside the gene matches: 7. The CDR3 protein is CASSFRLATYTGELFF. The CDR3 nucleotides are TGTGCCAGCAGTTTTAGACTAGCGACATACACCGGGGAGCTGTTTTTT.

The chain has TRBV7-3 and TRBJ2-7; 7 bases agree with TRBD1. Unmatched junction bases numbered 4, after V lost 5 bases and J lost 3 bases. CDR3 length equals 13 residues. The V gene's germline CDR1 is SGHTA and CDR2 FQGTGA. In DNA, the CDR3 is TGTGCCAGCAGCGCTGGGACAGACTACGAGCAGTACTTC. The encoded protein is CASSAGTDYEQYF.

This chain joins TRBV28 and TRBJ2-7, with D hard to call. Germline V gives CDR1 MDHEN, CDR2 SYDVKM. There are 13 residues in the CDR3. The V gene lost 4 bases and the J gene lost 2 bases, with 9 bases spanning the gap. DNA of the CDR3: TGTGCCAGCAGTTCGCAGGTACCCTACGAGCAGTACTTC. Residues: CASSSQVPYEQYF.

This clone appeared once. The J gene is TRBJ2-5, the V gene TRBV9; D might be TRBD1 or TRBD2, each matching 5 bases. Germline CDR1 reads SGDLS; CDR2 reads YYNGEE. V lost 3 bases and J 4 bases, leaving 16 bases between the germline ends. The CDR3 runs to 15 residues. In nucleotides, the CDR3 is TGTGCCAGCAGCGCAATGGGACGACTGGGAGAGACCCAGTACTTC. It encodes CASSAMGRLGETQYF. Based on the CDR3 plus reference TRBV9 and TRBJ2-5, the full variable domain is DSGVTQTPKHLITATGQRVTLRCSPRSGDLSVYWYQQSLDQGLQFLIQYYNGEERAKGNILERFSAQQFPDLHSELNLSSLELGDSALYFCASSAMGRLGETQYFGPGTRLLVL.

The chain uses TRBV4-3 and TRBJ1-4, with D unclear. This CDR3 has 16 amino acids. Germline CDR1 is LGHNA and CDR2 is YSLEER. The germline V and J ends were trimmed by 0 bases and 2 bases, with 10 bases remaining between them. This chain's CDR3 is CASSQDLEGTNEKLFF. CDR3 coding DNA: TGCGCCAGCAGCCAAGATCTGGAAGGGACTAATGAAAAACTGTTTTTT.

V and J are TRBV7-6 and TRBJ2-5, with 8 bases that match TRBD1. Germline-derived CDR1 and CDR2 are SGHVS and FNYEAQ. V lost 5 bases to trimming and J lost 2 bases; unmatched junction nucleotides: 7. The CDR3 loop spans 15 amino acids. The CDR3 bases are TGTGCCAGCAGCACAGGGGGGCGCCTTCAAGAGACCCAGTACTTC. It specifies CASSTGGRLQETQYF.

This chain links TRBV9 with TRBJ2-7, with no clear D. The CDR3 is made up of 14 amino acids. V was shortened by 4 bases and J by 3 bases, with 14 bases between the two germline ends. CDR1 and CDR2 from the germline V gene are SGDLS and YYNGEE. CDR3 DNA sequence: TGTGCCAGCAGCCCTCGGAGCCCTTACTACGAGCAGTACTTC. The encoded protein is CASSPRSPYYEQYF.

The rearrangement links TRBV6-5 to TRBJ2-2; D unclear. Trimming took 5 bases from V and 3 from J, leaving 10 bases between them. The CDR3 length is 14 residues. In germline, CDR1 is MNHEY, CDR2 SVGAGI. The CDR3 protein is CASSPKSDTGELFF. Here the CDR3 DNA reads TGTGCCAGCAGTCCCAAGAGTGACACCGGGGAGCTGTTTTTT.

The chain combines TRBV25-1 with TRBJ2-7; a weak D match, TRBD1 (5 bases). V gave up 7 bases and J gave up 5 bases, with 12 bases separating them. Germline CDR1 is MGHDK and CDR2 is SYGVNS. The CDR3 consists of 12 residues. Here the CDR3 reads CASTYQGNEQYF. Here the CDR3 DNA reads TGTGCCAGCACCTACCAGGGTAACGAGCAGTACTTC.

The chain is built from TRBV21-1 and TRBJ2-3; the D call in the table, TRBD1, was not verified against the DNA. TRBV21-1 is assigned pseudogene status. The CDR3 contains 16 residues. This CDR3 is CASNLSNRENTDTQYF. Written as DNA, the CDR3 is TGTGCCAGCAACCTATCTAACAGGGAAAACACAGATACGCAGTATTTT.

The chain uses TRBV12-5 and TRBJ2-7, with D perhaps matching TRBD1 (5 bases). This CDR3 comprises 15 residues. The V end lost 7 bases, the J end lost 1 base, and 17 bases lay between the germline ends. CDR1 and CDR2 from the germline V gene are LGHNT and FRNRAP. CDR3 sequence: CASVQRGASSYEQYF. CDR3 sequence (DNA): TGTGCTAGTGTCCAGCGTGGGGCCAGTTCCTACGAGCAGTACTTC.

This clone was observed a single time. V gene TRBV6-5 combines with J gene TRBJ1-2, with D possibly TRBD1 on 6 matching bases. Per germline, CDR1 MNHEY and CDR2 SVGAGI. The CDR3 extends over 16 amino acids. The germline V and J ends were trimmed by 4 bases and 1 base, with 16 bases remaining between them. CDR3 DNA sequence: TGTGCCAGCAGTTCCCCTTGGACAGCGCTTAACTATGGCTACACCTTC. Translated, it gives CASSSPWTALNYGYTF.

There are a few counts of this clone. V gene TRBV5-1 combines with J gene TRBJ2-7; D is uncertain. The CDR3 length is 13 residues. Germline-derived CDR1 and CDR2 are SGHRS and YFSETQ. Between the trimmed V and J ends, which lost 2 bases and 3 bases, there was a span of 9 bases. CDR3 sequence reads: CASSLSPSYEQYF. CDR3 bases: TGCGCCAGCAGCTTAAGTCCGAGCTACGAGCAGTACTTC. The full variable domain, with the rest looked up from reference TRBV5-1 and TRBJ2-7, is KAGVTQTPRYLIKTRGQQVTLSCSPISGHRSVSWYQQTPGQGLQFLFEYFSETQRNKGNFPGRFSGRQFSNSRSEMNVSTLELGDSALYLCASSLSPSYEQYFGPGTRLTVT.

The table lists this clone with a count of one. The chain employs TRBV6-5 and TRBJ2-7; TRBD1 is a possible D gene (6 bases). This CDR3 contains 16 residues. CDR1 MNHEY and CDR2 SVGAGI come from the germline V gene. V lost 0 bases and J 1 base, leaving 13 bases between the germline ends. The CDR3 spells CASSYSSGQRSYEQYF. CDR3 DNA sequence: TGTGCCAGCAGTTACTCGAGCGGACAGCGTTCCTACGAGCAGTACTTC.

The chain joins TRBV7-2 to TRBJ1-2, with 7 bases fitting TRBD1. Germline V gene lookup returns CDR1 SGHTA and CDR2 FQGNSA. The CDR3 has 15 amino acids. V gave up 1 base and J gave up 4 bases; unmatched junction bases: 6. CDR3 region: CASSLGGRTGYGYTF. The CDR3, as DNA: TGTGCCAGCAGCTTAGGTGGGCGGACAGGCTATGGCTACACCTTC.

The rearrangement joins TRBV28 to TRBJ2-7; D unresolved. The CDR3 contains 12 residues. Germline values: CDR1 MDHEN, CDR2 SYDVKM. With 3 bases removed from V and 6 bases from J, the gap between germline ends came to 9 bases. CDR3 amino acids: CASSLLGREQYF. In DNA, the CDR3 is TGTGCCAGCAGTTTGCTCGGCCGCGAGCAGTACTTC.

This clone was found a few times. The rearrangement links TRBV27 to TRBJ1-5; perhaps TRBD1 as D (6 bases). From germline, CDR1 is MNHEY and CDR2 SMNVEV (reference sequence). The CDR3 has 14 amino acids. V was shortened by 3 bases and J by 4 bases, with 10 bases between the two germline ends. This chain's CDR3 is CASSFRTGNQPQHF. CDR3 sequence (DNA): TGTGCCAGCAGTTTCCGTACAGGGAATCAGCCCCAGCATTTT.

J is TRBJ2-2 and V is TRBV4-3, with 7 bases identical to TRBD2. From germline, CDR1 is LGHNA and CDR2 YSLEER. J lost 6 bases, V lost 0 bases, and 10 bases had no gene match. The CDR3 runs to 17 residues. CDR3 loop: CASSQDNSGEGPGELFF. The CDR3 DNA sequence: TGCGCCAGCAGCCAAGATAATTCGGGGGAGGGCCCCGGGGAGCTGTTTTTT.

The chain combines TRBV28 with TRBJ1-1; 8 positions agree with TRBD1. The V segment lost 3 bases and the J segment 5 bases; nucleotides outside the gene matches: 5. This CDR3 has 14 amino acids. Per germline, CDR1 MDHEN and CDR2 SYDVKM. The CDR3, as DNA: TGTGCCAGCAGTTTCCGGGGACAGGCGACTGAAGCTTTCTTT. It codes for CASSFRGQATEAFF. Combining the CDR3 with reference TRBV28 and TRBJ1-1 gives the whole variable domain DVKVTQSSRYLVKRTGEKVFLECVQDMDHENMFWYRQDPGLGLRLIYFSYDVKMKEKGDIPEGYSVSREKKERFSLILESASTNQTSMYLCASSFRGQATEAFFGQGTRLTVV.